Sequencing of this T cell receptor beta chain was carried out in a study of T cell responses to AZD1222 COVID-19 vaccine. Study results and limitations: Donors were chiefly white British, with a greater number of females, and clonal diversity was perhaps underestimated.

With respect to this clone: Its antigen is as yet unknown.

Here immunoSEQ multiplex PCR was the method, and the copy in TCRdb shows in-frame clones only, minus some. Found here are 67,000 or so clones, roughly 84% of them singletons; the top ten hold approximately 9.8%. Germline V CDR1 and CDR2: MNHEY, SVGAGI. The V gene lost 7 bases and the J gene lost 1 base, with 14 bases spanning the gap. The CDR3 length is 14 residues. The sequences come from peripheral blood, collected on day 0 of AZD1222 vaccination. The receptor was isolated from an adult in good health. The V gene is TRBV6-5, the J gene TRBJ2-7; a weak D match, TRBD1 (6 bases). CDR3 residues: CASTTPGHSYEQYF. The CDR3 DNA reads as TGTGCCAGCACCACACCGGGACATTCCTACGAGCAGTACTTC.